This record concerns one T cell receptor beta chain sequence. What it binds is not known. After template switching added a universal primer site, the resulting cDNA carried unique molecular identifiers. TCRdb processed the 5' RACE reads anew with MiXCR; each CDR3 protein has one entry. The sample lists around 670,000 distinct CDR3 sequences, around 6% occurring once. Every one of the donors was a healthy Caucasian. This sample is drawn from a study of identical twins. Study-level results: Weaker excess sharing between twins was seen in beta out-of-frame sequences. Possibly, invariant MAIT and iNKT cells partly confounded zero-insertion analyses.

Germline CDR1 SGHAT, CDR2 FQDESV (reference sequence). The V gene lost 4 bases and the J gene lost 2 bases, with 14 bases spanning the gap. The CDR3 spans 15 residues. Sequencing was carried out using naive T cells sorted from blood. The receptor comes from a man younger than 35 in good health. V gene TRBV11-1 combines with J gene TRBJ2-5; possibly TRBD1 or TRBD2 for D (5 bases each). This CDR3 is CASSWAGRAQETQYF. CDR3 DNA sequence: TGTGCCAGCAGCTGGGCAGGGCGGGCTCAAGAGACCCAGTACTTC.